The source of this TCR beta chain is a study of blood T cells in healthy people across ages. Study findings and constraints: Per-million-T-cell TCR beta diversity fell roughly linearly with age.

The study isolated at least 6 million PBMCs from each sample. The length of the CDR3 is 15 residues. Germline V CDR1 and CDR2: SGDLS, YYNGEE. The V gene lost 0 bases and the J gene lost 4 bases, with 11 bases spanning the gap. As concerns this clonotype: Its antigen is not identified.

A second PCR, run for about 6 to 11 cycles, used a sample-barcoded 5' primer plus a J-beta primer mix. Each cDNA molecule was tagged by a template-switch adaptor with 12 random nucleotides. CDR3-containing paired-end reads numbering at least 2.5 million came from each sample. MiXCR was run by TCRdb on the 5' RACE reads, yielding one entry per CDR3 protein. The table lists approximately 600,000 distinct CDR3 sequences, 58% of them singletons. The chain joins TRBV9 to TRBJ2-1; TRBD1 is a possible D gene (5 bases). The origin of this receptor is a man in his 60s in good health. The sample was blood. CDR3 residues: CASSVVGARYNEQFF. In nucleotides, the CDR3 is TGTGCCAGCAGCGTAGTAGGGGCGCGATACAATGAGCAGTTCTTC.